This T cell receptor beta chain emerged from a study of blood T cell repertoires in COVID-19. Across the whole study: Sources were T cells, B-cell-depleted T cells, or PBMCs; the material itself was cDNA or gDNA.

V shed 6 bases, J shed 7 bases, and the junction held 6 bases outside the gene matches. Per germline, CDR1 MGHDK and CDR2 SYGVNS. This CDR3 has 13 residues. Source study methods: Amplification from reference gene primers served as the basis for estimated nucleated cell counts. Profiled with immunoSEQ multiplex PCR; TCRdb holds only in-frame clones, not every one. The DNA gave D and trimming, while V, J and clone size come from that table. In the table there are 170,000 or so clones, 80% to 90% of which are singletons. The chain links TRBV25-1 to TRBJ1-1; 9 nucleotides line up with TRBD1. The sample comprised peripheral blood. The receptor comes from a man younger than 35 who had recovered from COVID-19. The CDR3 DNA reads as TGTGCCAGCAGGGGGACAGGGAGGGGTGAAGCTTTCTTT. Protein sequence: CASRGTGRGEAFF.